Shown below are 20 T cell receptor beta chains from a single sample sequenced in a study of OX40 agonist ivuxolimab in advanced cancers. Sequenced by immunoSEQ multiplex PCR; TCRdb stores in-frame clones only, minus some. The sample carries fewer than 85,000 clones, approximately 91% recorded once. The sample in question was CD4+ or CD8+ T cells sorted from blood, obtained in a trial of the OX40 agonist ivuxolimab. The receptors were gathered from an adult with an advanced solid tumor such as melanoma, head and neck, liver or kidney cancer.

This clone has a single count. This chain connects TRBV6-5 to TRBJ1-1; no definite D call. Trimming cost V 8 bases and J 3 bases, with 10 bases left between them. This CDR3 is built from 12 residues. Germline CDR1 MNHEY, CDR2 SVGAGI. The CDR3, as DNA: TGTGCCAGCCGGGCAGGCCACACTGAAGCTTTCTTT. As protein: CASRAGHTEAFF.

In its sample, this clone was seen once. The chain couples TRBV6-1 to TRBJ1-1, with TRBD1 as a possible D gene (6 bases). V was pared by 5 bases and J by 1 base, with 8 bases between. CDR3 length: 13 amino acids. Germline CDR1 reads MNHNS; CDR2 reads SASEGT. This CDR3 reads CASSKQGNTEAFF. The CDR3 coding sequence is TGTGCCAGCAGTAAACAGGGGAACACTGAAGCTTTCTTT.

This clone was recorded once. The rearrangement links TRBV18 to TRBJ2-2; 9 nucleotides agree with TRBD1. Germline V gene data show CDR1 as KGHSH and CDR2 as LQKENI. The CDR3 runs to 17 residues. Trimming took 2 bases from V and 1 from J; bases not matched to a gene: 5. The CDR3 spells CASSPGTGSLNTGELFF. DNA for the CDR3: TGTGCCAGCTCACCAGGGACAGGGTCCCTGAACACCGGGGAGCTGTTTTTT.

The chain couples TRBV5-8 to TRBJ1-3; 7 bases match TRBD1. Germline V gives CDR1 SGHTS, CDR2 YDEGEE. V shed 4 bases, J shed 0 bases, and the junction held 7 bases outside the gene matches. The CDR3 is 16 residues long. The CDR3 nucleotides read TGTGCCAGCAGCCCGGGACAGTTCGACTCTGGAAACACCATATATTTT. As protein: CASSPGQFDSGNTIYF.

The CDR3 DNA reads as TGTGCCAGCAGTTCACGGACAAGCGGGACCGCAGATACGCAGTATTTT. Translation gives CASSSRTSGTADTQYF. This rearrangement joins TRBV28 to TRBJ2-3; 7 nucleotides align to TRBD2. In germline, CDR1 is MDHEN, CDR2 SYDVKM. CDR3 length equals 16 residues. V lost 4 bases, J lost 4 bases, and 11 bases stayed unmatched.

The V and J genes are TRBV19 and TRBJ2-1; 7 nucleotides agree with TRBD2. Germline CDR1 LNHDA, CDR2 SQIVND (reference sequence). Germline trimming cut 4 bases from V and 8 bases from J; bases unmatched to any gene: 11. This CDR3 has 15 amino acids. This CDR3 is CASSTPGGRADEQFF. In DNA form, the CDR3 reads TGTGCCAGTAGTACCCCGGGCGGGAGAGCCGATGAGCAGTTCTTC.

V gene TRBV28 combines with J gene TRBJ2-2; D tentatively reads TRBD1 or TRBD2 (6 bases each). Germline V CDR1 and CDR2: MDHEN, SYDVKM. V dropped 3 bases and J dropped 7 bases, with 9 bases sitting between them. The CDR3 is 13 residues long. Here the CDR3 DNA reads TGTGCCAGCAGTTTGAGGGGGGACGGGGAGCTGTTTTTT. It is translated as CASSLRGDGELFF. The whole variable domain, filled in from reference TRBV28 and TRBJ2-2, reads DVKVTQSSRYLVKRTGEKVFLECVQDMDHENMFWYRQDPGLGLRLIYFSYDVKMKEKGDIPEGYSVSREKKERFSLILESASTNQTSMYLCASSLRGDGELFFGEGSRLTVL.

This chain connects TRBV28 to TRBJ2-4; maybe TRBD1 (5 bases). The germline CDR1 and CDR2 sequences are MDHEN and SYDVKM. V lost 5 bases and J lost 1, with 9 bases in between. CDR3 length equals 14 residues. The CDR3 loop reads CASSPHRAKNIQYF. The CDR3 DNA reads as TGTGCCAGCAGTCCGCACAGGGCCAAAAACATTCAGTACTTC. The variable domain in full, completed from reference TRBV28 and TRBJ2-4, reads DVKVTQSSRYLVKRTGEKVFLECVQDMDHENMFWYRQDPGLGLRLIYFSYDVKMKEKGDIPEGYSVSREKKERFSLILESASTNQTSMYLCASSPHRAKNIQYFGAGTRLSVL.

The chain recombines TRBV7-9 with TRBJ1-1, with 7 bases identical to TRBD1. The V gene end was trimmed by 0 bases and the J gene end by 0 bases; junction bases not matched to a gene: 7. The CDR3 is 17 amino acids. In germline, CDR1 is SEHNR, CDR2 FQNEAQ (reference sequence). CDR3 amino acids: CASSLAGQIIMNTEAFF. Written as DNA, the CDR3 is TGTGCCAGCAGCTTAGCGGGACAGATTATCATGAACACTGAAGCTTTCTTT.

The rearrangement links TRBV7-2 to TRBJ1-4; D gene uncertain. Deletions cut 1 base from V and 0 bases from J, with 9 bases between. The germline CDR1 and CDR2 sequences are SGHTA and FQGNSA. This CDR3 has 16 residues. CDR3 bases: TGTGCCAGCAGCTTAGACTCTTCCGCAACTAATGAAAAACTGTTTTTT. It specifies CASSLDSSATNEKLFF.

V gene TRBV11-2 combines with J gene TRBJ2-2, with 7 bases matching TRBD2. The V and J ends lost 5 bases and 1 base, in that order; junction bases with no gene match: 7. The germline V gene encodes CDR1 SGHAT and CDR2 FQNNGV. CDR3 size: 16 residues. CDR3 in amino acids: CASSTRTSVNTGELFF. In nucleotides, the CDR3 is TGTGCCAGCAGCACCCGAACTAGCGTGAACACCGGGGAGCTGTTTTTT.

V usage is TRBV7-3 and J usage is TRBJ2-1; 7 bases line up with TRBD2. CDR1 is SGHTA and CDR2 is FQGTGA in the germline V gene. V lost 3 bases and J lost 6; bases outside the gene matches: 5. This CDR3 is 14 amino acids long. The CDR3 loop is CASSFGGGGNEQFF. The DNA for the CDR3 is TGTGCCAGCAGCTTTGGCGGGGGAGGCAATGAGCAGTTCTTC.

The rearrangement joins TRBV5-1 to TRBJ2-1; 11 bases agree with TRBD2. The CDR3 loop spans 15 amino acids. Germline V CDR1 and CDR2: SGHRS, YFSETQ. With V trimmed by 0 bases and J by 7 bases, 3 bases remained unmatched. CDR3 in DNA: TGCGCCAGCAGCTTGGAGACTAGCGGGATTAATGAGCAGTTCTTC. Its translation: CASSLETSGINEQFF.

The J gene is TRBJ1-5, the V gene TRBV30; 8 bases line up with TRBD1. The length of the CDR3 is 15 residues. The germline V gene encodes CDR1 GTSNPN and CDR2 SVGIG (reference sequence). The V and J ends lost 2 bases and 0 bases, in that order; junction bases with no gene match: 3. The CDR3 region is CAWSQGAYSNQPQHF. The CDR3 DNA reads as TGTGCCTGGAGTCAGGGGGCCTATAGCAATCAGCCCCAGCATTTT.

The chain joins TRBV7-2 to TRBJ1-3, with TRBD1 identical over 7 bases. The CDR3 extends over 14 amino acids. J was trimmed by 0 bases and V by 4 bases; bases with no gene match: 0. Germline loops: CDR1 SGHTA, CDR2 FQGNSA. CDR3 sequence (DNA): TGTGCCAGCAGCTGGGACAGCTCTGGAAACACCATATATTTT. Its translation: CASSWDSSGNTIYF.

V usage is TRBV11-2 and J usage is TRBJ2-1, with 12 bases identical to TRBD2. This CDR3 contains 18 residues. CDR1 is SGHAT and CDR2 is FQNNGV in the germline V gene. Trimming at V came to 1 base and at J to 15 bases, leaving 19 bases not matched to a gene. CDR3 DNA sequence: TGTGCCAGCAGCTTAGCGCTAGCGGGAGGGCCTTCTAGCGCCACGCCGTTCTTC. It yields the protein CASSLALAGGPSSATPFF. The variable domain in full, with the rest retrieved from reference TRBV11-2 and TRBJ2-1, is EAGVAQSPRYKIIEKRQSVAFWCNPISGHATLYWYQQILGQGPKLLIQFQNNGVVDDSQLPKDRFSAERLKGVDSTLKIQPAKLEDSAVYLCASSLALAGGPSSATPFFGPGTRLTVL.

Written as DNA, the CDR3 is TGTGCCAGCAGCGTTGCCGGGACTCAACCCTACAATGAGCAGTTCTTC. Translating it yields CASSVAGTQPYNEQFF. J is TRBJ2-1 and V is TRBV7-2; weak D call: TRBD2 (6 bases). Germline CDR1 SGHTA, CDR2 FQGNSA. The length of the CDR3 is 16 residues. Trimming stripped 5 bases from V and 2 bases from J, with 16 bases between.

The rearrangement joins TRBV12-2 to TRBJ2-3; the table's TRBD1 call for D was not verified on the DNA. TRBV12-2 is labeled a pseudogene. CDR3 size: 16 residues. Here the CDR3 reads CASRSDRASSTDTQYF. The DNA for the CDR3 is TGTGCAAGTCGCTCTGACAGGGCCTCTTCGACAGATACGCAGTATTTT.

V usage is TRBV9 and J usage is TRBJ2-2; 10 bases fit TRBD2. Trimming at V came to 1 base and at J to 1 base, leaving 1 base not matched to a gene. The CDR3 is made up of 16 amino acids. CDR1 is SGDLS, CDR2 YYNGEE, per germline. The CDR3: CASSVIAGGNTGELFF. CDR3 DNA: TGTGCCAGCAGCGTAATAGCGGGAGGGAACACCGGGGAGCTGTTTTTT.

The gene calls are TRBV18 and TRBJ1-2; D is possibly TRBD1 (6 bases). This CDR3 is 12 amino acids long. The germline V and J ends were trimmed by 7 bases and 8 bases, with 14 bases remaining between them. Germline V CDR1 and CDR2: KGHSH, LQKENI. The CDR3 DNA sequence: TGTGCCAGCTGGGACACAAAGTACGGCTACACCTTC. Translating gives CASWDTKYGYTF.